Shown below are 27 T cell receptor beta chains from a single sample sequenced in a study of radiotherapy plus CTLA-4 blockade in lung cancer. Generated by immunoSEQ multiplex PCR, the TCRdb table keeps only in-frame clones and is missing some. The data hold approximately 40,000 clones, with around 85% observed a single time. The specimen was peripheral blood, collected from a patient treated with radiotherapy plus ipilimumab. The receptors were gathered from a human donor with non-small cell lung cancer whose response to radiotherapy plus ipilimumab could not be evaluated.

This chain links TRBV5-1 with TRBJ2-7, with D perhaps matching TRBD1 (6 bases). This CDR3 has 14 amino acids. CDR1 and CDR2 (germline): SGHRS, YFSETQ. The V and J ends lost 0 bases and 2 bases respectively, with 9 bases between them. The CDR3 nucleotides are TGCGCCAGCAGCTTGGTCCAGGGGCCCTACGAGCAGTACTTC. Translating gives CASSLVQGPYEQYF.

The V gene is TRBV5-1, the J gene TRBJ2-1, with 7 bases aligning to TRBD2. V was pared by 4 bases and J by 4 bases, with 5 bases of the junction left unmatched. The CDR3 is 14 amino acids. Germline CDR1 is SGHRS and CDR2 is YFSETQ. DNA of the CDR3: TGCGCCAGCAGCGTGGGGGAGGGTTACAATGAGCAGTTCTTC. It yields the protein CASSVGEGYNEQFF.

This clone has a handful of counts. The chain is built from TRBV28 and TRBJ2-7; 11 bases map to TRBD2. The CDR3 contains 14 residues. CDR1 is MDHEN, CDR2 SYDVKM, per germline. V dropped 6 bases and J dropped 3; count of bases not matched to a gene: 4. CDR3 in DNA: TGTGCCAGCAGGGGGACTAGCGGAAACTACGAGCAGTACTTC. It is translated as CASRGTSGNYEQYF.

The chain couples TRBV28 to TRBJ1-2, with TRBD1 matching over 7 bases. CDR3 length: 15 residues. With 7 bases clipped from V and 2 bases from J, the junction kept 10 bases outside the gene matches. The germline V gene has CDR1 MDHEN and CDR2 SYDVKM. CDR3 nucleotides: TGTGCCAGCATTCGGAGGGGGCTAGGAAACTATGGCTACACCTTC. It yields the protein CASIRRGLGNYGYTF.

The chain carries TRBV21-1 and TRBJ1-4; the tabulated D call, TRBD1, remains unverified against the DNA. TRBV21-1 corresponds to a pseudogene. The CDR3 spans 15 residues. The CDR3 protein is CASSGRTGLNEKLFF. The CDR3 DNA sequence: TGTGCCAGCAGCGGAAGGACAGGGCTGAATGAAAAACTGTTTTTT.

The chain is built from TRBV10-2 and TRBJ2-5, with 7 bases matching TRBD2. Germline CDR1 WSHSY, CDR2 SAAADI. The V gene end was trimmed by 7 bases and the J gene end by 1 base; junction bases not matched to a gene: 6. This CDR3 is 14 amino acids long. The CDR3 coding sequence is TGCGCCAGCATGGGGGGGGACGGCCAAGAGACCCAGTACTTC. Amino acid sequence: CASMGGDGQETQYF.

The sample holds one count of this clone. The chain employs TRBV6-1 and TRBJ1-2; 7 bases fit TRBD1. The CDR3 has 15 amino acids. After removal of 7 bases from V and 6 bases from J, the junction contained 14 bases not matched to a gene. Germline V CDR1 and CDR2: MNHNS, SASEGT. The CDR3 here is CASIGSDRVFHGYTF. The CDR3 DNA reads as TGTGCCAGCATCGGTAGTGACAGGGTTTTTCATGGCTACACCTTC.

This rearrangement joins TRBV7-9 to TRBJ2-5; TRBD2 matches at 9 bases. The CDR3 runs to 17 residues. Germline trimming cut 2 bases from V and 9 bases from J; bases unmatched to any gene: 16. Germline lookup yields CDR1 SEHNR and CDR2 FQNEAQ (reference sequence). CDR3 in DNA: TGTGCCAGCAGCTTACGCCTAGCGGGGACCCAAGAGAGGGCCCAGTACTTC. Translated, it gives CASSLRLAGTQERAQYF.

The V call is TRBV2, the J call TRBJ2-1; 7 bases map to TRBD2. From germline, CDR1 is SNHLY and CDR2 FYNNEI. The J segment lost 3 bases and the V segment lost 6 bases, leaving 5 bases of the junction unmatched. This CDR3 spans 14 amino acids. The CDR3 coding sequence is TGTGCCAGCAGGAAGTCGGGGGGCTACAATGAGCAGTTCTTC. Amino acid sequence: CASRKSGGYNEQFF.

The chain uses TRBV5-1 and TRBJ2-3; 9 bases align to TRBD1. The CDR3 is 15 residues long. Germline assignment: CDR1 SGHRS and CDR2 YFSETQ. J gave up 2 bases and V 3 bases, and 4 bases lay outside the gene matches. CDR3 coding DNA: TGCGCCAGCAGCTCACAGGGGGCTCCCACAGATACGCAGTATTTT. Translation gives CASSSQGAPTDTQYF.

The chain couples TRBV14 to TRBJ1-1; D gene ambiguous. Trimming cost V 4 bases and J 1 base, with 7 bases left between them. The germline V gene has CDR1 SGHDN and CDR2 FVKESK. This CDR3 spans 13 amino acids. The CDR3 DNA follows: TGTGCCAGCAGCCGACTGCCGAACACTGAAGCTTTCTTT. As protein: CASSRLPNTEAFF.

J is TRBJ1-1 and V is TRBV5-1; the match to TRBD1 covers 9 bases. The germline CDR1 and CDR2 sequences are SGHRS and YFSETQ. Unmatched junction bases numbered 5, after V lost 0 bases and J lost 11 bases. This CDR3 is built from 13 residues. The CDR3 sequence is CASSLDRGQSAFF. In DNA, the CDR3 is TGCGCCAGCAGCTTGGACAGGGGGCAGTCGGCTTTCTTT.

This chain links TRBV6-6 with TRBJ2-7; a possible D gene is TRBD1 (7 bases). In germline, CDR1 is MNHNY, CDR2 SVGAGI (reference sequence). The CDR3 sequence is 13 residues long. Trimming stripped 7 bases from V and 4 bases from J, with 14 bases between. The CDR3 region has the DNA TGTGCCAGCATGGAGGGGGCGGGGTACGAGCAGTACTTC. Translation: CASMEGAGYEQYF.

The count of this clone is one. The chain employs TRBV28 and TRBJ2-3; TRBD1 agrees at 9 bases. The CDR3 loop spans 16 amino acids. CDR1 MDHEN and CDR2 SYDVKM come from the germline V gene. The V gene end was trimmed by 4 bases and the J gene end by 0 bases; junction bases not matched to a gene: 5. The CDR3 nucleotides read TGTGCCAGCAGTTCTATTGGACAGGGGAGCACAGATACGCAGTATTTT. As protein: CASSSIGQGSTDTQYF.

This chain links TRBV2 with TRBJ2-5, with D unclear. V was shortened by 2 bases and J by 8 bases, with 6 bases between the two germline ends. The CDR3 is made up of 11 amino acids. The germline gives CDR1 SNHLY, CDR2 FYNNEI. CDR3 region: CASSESTTQYF. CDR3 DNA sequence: TGTGCCAGCAGTGAATCCACTACCCAGTACTTC.

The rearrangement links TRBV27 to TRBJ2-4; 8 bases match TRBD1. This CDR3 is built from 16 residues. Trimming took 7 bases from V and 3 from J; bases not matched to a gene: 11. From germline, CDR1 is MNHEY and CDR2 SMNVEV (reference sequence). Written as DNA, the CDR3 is TGTGCCAGCACCTTCCAGGGGGCTGGGGGCAAAAACATTCAGTACTTC. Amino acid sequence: CASTFQGAGGKNIQYF.

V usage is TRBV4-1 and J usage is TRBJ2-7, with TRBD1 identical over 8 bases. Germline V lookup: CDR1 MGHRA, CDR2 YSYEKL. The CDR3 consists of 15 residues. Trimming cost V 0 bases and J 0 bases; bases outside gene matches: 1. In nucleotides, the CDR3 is TGCGCCAGCAGCCAAGAGGACAGGGCCTCCTACGAGCAGTACTTC. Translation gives CASSQEDRASYEQYF.

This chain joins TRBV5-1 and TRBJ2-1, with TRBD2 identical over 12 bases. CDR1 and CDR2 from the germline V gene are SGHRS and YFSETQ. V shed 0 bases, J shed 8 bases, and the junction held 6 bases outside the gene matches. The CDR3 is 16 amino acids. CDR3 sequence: CASSLGLAGVFDEQFF. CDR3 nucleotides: TGCGCCAGCAGCTTGGGACTAGCGGGAGTATTCGATGAGCAGTTCTTC.

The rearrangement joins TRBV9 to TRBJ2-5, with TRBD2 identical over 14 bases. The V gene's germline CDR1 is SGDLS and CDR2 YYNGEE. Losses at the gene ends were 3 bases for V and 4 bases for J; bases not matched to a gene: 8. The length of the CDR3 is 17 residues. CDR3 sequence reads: CASSENPGTSGGETQYF. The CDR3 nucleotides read TGTGCCAGCAGCGAGAACCCGGGGACTAGCGGGGGAGAGACCCAGTACTTC.

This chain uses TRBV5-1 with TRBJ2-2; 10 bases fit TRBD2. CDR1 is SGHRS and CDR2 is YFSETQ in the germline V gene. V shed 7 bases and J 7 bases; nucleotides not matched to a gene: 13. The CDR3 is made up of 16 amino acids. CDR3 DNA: TGCGCCAGCCGAAATAGCGGGAGGACCTCAAACGGGGAGCTGTTTTTT. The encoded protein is CASRNSGRTSNGELFF.

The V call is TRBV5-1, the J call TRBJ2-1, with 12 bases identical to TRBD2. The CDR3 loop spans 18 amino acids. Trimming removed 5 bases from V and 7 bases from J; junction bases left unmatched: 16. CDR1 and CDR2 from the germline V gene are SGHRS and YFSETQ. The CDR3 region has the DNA TGCGCCAGCAGTTTTCAAAACCTAGCGGGAGGGCCGAAGAATGAGCAGTTCTTC. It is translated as CASSFQNLAGGPKNEQFF.

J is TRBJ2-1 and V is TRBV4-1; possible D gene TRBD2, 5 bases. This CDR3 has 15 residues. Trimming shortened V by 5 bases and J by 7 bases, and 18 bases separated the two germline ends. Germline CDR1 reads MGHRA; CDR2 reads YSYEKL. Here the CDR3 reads CASSREPLKSNEQFF. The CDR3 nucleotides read TGCGCCAGCAGCAGGGAGCCCCTGAAGTCGAATGAGCAGTTCTTC.

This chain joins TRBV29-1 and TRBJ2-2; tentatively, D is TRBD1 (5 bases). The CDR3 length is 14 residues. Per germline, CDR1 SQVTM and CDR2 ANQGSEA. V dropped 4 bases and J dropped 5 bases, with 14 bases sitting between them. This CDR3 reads CSVGGPGGTGELFF. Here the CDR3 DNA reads TGCAGCGTTGGGGGCCCGGGTGGGACCGGGGAGCTGTTTTTT.

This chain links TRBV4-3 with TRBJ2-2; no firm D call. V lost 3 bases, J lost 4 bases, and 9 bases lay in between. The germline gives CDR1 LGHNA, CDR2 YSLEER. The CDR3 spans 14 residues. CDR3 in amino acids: CASSQQERTGELFF. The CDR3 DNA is TGCGCCAGCAGCCAGCAGGAACGCACCGGGGAGCTGTTTTTT.

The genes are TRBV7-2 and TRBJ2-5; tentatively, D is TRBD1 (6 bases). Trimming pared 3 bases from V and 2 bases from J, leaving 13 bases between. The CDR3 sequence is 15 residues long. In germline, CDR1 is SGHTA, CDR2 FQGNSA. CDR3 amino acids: CASSLGDRLQETQYF. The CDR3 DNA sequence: TGTGCCAGCAGCTTGGGAGACAGGCTACAAGAGACCCAGTACTTC.

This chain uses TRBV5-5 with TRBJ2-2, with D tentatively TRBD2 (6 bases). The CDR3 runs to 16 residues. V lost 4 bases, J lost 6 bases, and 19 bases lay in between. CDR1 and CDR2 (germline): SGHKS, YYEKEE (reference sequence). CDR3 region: CASSSRGGLRAGELFF. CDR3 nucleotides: TGTGCCAGCAGCAGCCGTGGGGGGTTGAGGGCCGGGGAGCTGTTTTTT.

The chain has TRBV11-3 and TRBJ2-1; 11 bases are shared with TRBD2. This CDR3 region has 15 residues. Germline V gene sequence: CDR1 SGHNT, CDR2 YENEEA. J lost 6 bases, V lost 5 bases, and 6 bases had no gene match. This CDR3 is CASSGPSGGSNEQFF. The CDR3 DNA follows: TGTGCCAGCAGCGGACCTAGCGGGGGGAGCAATGAGCAGTTCTTC.